The rows below give T cell receptor beta chains drawn from one sample of a study of blood T cell repertoires in COVID-19. Clones were sequenced by immunoSEQ multiplex PCR, and TCRdb holds only the in-frame ones, with some missing. The data show 45,000 to 60,000 clones, less than 90% seen once. The sequenced material came from peripheral blood. Every receptor here comes from a woman in her fifties or sixties with acute or convalescent COVID-19. The CDR3 runs from the conserved cysteine through the conserved F or W. A D gene is named only where the DNA matches it firmly. Part of the rows lack a size; the others show once, few, many or a class for expanded clones.

>TRBJ2-7|-|TRBV5-4|-
CASSLQGPEQYF
TGTGCCAGCAGCCTACAGGGTCCCGAGCAGTACTTC
>TRBJ1-1|TRBD1|TRBV9|-
CASSPRQGNTEAFF
TGTGCCAGCAGCCCCCGACAGGGGAACACTGAAGCTTTCTTT
>TRBJ1-2|-|TRBV5-4|-
CASSPEAGPSPYGYTF
TGTGCCAGCAGCCCGGAAGCGGGGCCTAGCCCCTATGGCTACACCTTC
>TRBJ1-2|TRBD1|TRBV18|once
CASSPMDRTNYGYTF
TGTGCCAGCTCACCGATGGACAGGACAAACTATGGCTACACCTTC
>TRBJ1-6|-|TRBV2|-
CAGGESLVVAALHF
TGTGCCGGAGGGGAATCGCTTGTTGTGGCGGCCCTCCACTTT
>TRBJ1-2|TRBD1|TRBV28|-
CASRPDRVHGYTF
TGTGCCAGCAGACCAGACAGGGTGCATGGCTACACCTTC
>TRBJ1-2|-|TRBV15|-
CATSRDGADYGYTF
TGTGCCACCAGCAGAGATGGAGCGGACTATGGCTACACCTTC
>TRBJ2-3|TRBD1|TRBV6-2/TRBV6-3|-
CASSSQGILLTDTQYF
TGTGCCAGCAGTTCACAGGGGATCTTACTTACAGATACGCAGTATTTT
>TRBJ2-2|TRBD1|TRBV5-1|-
CASSSGTGSETGELFF
TGCGCCAGCAGCTCCGGGACAGGGAGCGAAACCGGGGAGCTGTTTTTT
>TRBJ2-1|TRBD2|TRBV11-2|-
CASSPSTSGRDKFF
TGTGCCAGCAGCCCATCGACTAGCGGGAGGGATAAGTTCTTC
>TRBJ2-5|-|TRBV3-1/TRBV3-2|few
CASSNYRAETQYF
TGTGCCAGCAGCAACTACAGGGCTGAGACCCAGTACTTC
>TRBJ2-2|TRBD2|TRBV5-1|-
CASSPVAGDTGELFF
TGCGCCAGCAGCCCCGTAGCGGGGGACACCGGGGAGCTGTTTTTT
>TRBJ2-5|-|TRBV18|-
CASSGGVEETQYF
TGTGCCAGCTCAGGGGGCGTTGAGGAGACCCAGTACTTC
>TRBJ2-6|-|TRBV5-5|-
CASSLRGVSGANVLTF
TGTGCCAGCAGCTTGCGCGGTGTCTCTGGGGCCAACGTCCTGACTTTC
>TRBJ2-7|TRBD2|TRBV30|few
CAWSRASWVREGNYEQYF
TGTGCCTGGAGCAGGGCTTCTTGGGTGCGGGAGGGCAACTACGAGCAGTACTTC
>TRBJ1-1|TRBD1|TRBV5-1|-
CASSLGGTEDVEAFF
TGCGCCAGCAGCTTGGGGGGGACAGAAGACGTTGAAGCTTTCTTT
>TRBJ1-4|-|TRBV5-6|-
CASSLWQTYEKLFF
TGTGCCAGCAGCTTGTGGCAGACTTATGAAAAACTGTTTTTT
>TRBJ1-1|-|TRBV2|-
CASSESGPGGEAFF
TGTGCCAGCAGTGAAAGTGGCCCGGGAGGTGAAGCTTTCTTT
>TRBJ2-7|-|TRBV3-1/TRBV3-2|-
CASSQDMGSFRNF
TGTGCCAGCAGCCAAGATATGGGCAGCTTCCGGAACTTC
>TRBJ1-1|-|TRBV28|once
CASSFRGSEAFF
TGTGCCAGCAGTTTTCGGGGGAGTGAAGCTTTCTTT
>TRBJ1-1|-|TRBV27|-
CASSLNFRGTEAFF
TGTGCCAGCAGTTTAAATTTCAGGGGCACTGAAGCTTTCTTT
>TRBJ2-5|TRBD1|TRBV11-2|-
CASSRRRGGYGTQYF
TGTGCCAGCAGTAGAAGAAGAGGGGGCTATGGGACCCAGTACTTC
>TRBJ1-2|-|TRBV6-9|-
CASSFNEGAYGYTF
TGTGCCAGCAGTTTCAACGAGGGTGCCTATGGCTACACCTTC
>TRBJ1-1|-|TRBV11-2|-
CASSPRAGNWLVYTEAFF
TGTGCCAGCAGCCCGCGAGCAGGGAATTGGTTGGTTTACACTGAAGCTTTCTTT
>TRBJ2-7|TRBD2|TRBV28|-
CASSLAGGGSYEQYF
TGTGCCAGCAGTTTGGCGGGGGGCGGATCCTACGAGCAGTACTTC
>TRBJ1-1|TRBD1|TRBV3-1/TRBV3-2|-
CASSPTGASAEAFF
TGTGCCAGCAGCCCCACAGGGGCCAGCGCTGAAGCTTTCTTT
>TRBJ2-2|-|TRBV21-1|-
CASSKALRRRTSGCGTGELFF
TGTGCCAGCAGCAAAGCGCTTCGTAGAAGGACTAGCGGGTGTGGGACCGGGGAGCTGTTTTTT
>TRBJ2-3|-|TRBV29-1|once
CSSSGTMGDTQYF
TGCAGCTCGTCGGGGACAATGGGAGATACGCAGTATTTT
>TRBJ2-7|TRBD2|TRBV28|-
CASSIAGASYEQYF
TGTGCCAGCAGTATAGCGGGGGCCTCCTACGAGCAGTACTTC
>TRBJ2-4|-|TRBV18|-
CASSPLGPGLDKNIQYF
TGTGCCAGCTCACCATTGGGGCCAGGGTTAGACAAAAACATTCAGTACTTC
>TRBJ1-4|-|TRBV3-1/TRBV3-2|-
CASSPYRDNEKLFF
TGTGCCAGCAGCCCTTACAGGGATAATGAAAAACTGTTTTTT
>TRBJ2-1|TRBD2|TRBV4-2|few
CASSPVGLAGEKPQGLINEQFF
TGTGCCAGCAGCCCGGTGGGACTAGCGGGGGAGAAGCCTCAAGGATTAATTAATGAGCAGTTCTTC
>TRBJ1-2|-|TRBV20-1|few
CSARFGYGYTF
TGCAGTGCCAGGTTTGGCTATGGCTACACCTTC
>TRBJ2-5|TRBD2|TRBV10-2|-
CASSPTQASGYQETQYF
TGCGCCAGCAGTCCGACGCAGGCTAGCGGGTACCAAGAGACCCAGTACTTC
>TRBJ1-5|-|TRBV11-2|-
CASSVTGNQPQHF
TGTGCCAGCAGCGTAACAGGGAATCAGCCCCAGCATTTT
>TRBJ2-1|TRBD2|TRBV4-2|-
CASSQDRSRTSGGRNEQFF
TGTGCCAGCAGCCAAGATCGGTCCCGGACTAGCGGGGGGCGAAATGAGCAGTTCTTC
>TRBJ2-7|TRBD2|TRBV5-4|-
CASSHTSGTYEQYF
TGTGCCAGCAGCCACACTAGCGGAACCTACGAGCAGTACTTC